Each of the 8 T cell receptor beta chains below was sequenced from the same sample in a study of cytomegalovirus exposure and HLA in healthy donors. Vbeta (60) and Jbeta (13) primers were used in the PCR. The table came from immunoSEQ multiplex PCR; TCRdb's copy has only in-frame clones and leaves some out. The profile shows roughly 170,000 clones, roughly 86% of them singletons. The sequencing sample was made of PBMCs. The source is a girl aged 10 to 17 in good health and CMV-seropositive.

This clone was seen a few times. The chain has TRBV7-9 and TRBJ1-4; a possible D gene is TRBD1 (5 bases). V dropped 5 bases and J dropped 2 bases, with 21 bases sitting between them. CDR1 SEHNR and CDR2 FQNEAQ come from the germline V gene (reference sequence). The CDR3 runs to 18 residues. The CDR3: CASSGGSGRLATNEKLFF. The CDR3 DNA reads TGTGCCAGCAGCGGCGGTTCAGGGAGGTTAGCTACTAATGAAAAACTGTTTTTT.

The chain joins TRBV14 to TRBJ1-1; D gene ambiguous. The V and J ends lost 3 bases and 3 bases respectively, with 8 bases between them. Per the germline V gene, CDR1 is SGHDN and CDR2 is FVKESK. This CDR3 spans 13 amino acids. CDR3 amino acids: CASSQGRYTEAFF. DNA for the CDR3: TGTGCCAGCAGCCAGGGCAGGTACACTGAAGCTTTCTTT. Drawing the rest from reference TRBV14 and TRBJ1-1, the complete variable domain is EAGVTQFPSHSVIEKGQTVTLRCDPISGHDNLYWYRRVMGKEIKFLLHFVKESKQDESGMPNNRFLAERTGGTYSTLKVQPAELEDSGVYFCASSQGRYTEAFFGQGTRLTVV.

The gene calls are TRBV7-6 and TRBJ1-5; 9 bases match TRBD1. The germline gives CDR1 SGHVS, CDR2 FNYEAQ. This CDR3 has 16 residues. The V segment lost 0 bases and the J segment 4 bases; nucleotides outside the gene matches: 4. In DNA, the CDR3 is TGTGCCAGCAGCTTAGCGGGACAGGGTTTTAATCAGCCCCAGCATTTT. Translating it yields CASSLAGQGFNQPQHF.

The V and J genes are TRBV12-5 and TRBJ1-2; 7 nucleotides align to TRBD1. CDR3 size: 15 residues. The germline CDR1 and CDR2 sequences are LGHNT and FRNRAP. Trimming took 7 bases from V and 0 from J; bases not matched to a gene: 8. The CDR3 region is CASDYLDRPNYGYTF. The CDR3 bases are TGTGCTAGTGATTATCTGGACAGGCCTAACTATGGCTACACCTTC.

The CDR3 sequence is CAWSAQGWEAFF. The DNA for the CDR3 is TGTGCCTGGAGTGCCCAGGGTTGGGAAGCTTTCTTT. The chain employs TRBV30 and TRBJ1-1, with a weak D call TRBD1 (5 bases). The CDR3 loop spans 12 amino acids. With 1 base removed from V and 8 bases from J, the gap between germline ends came to 11 bases. Germline V gene lookup returns CDR1 GTSNPN and CDR2 SVGIG (reference sequence).

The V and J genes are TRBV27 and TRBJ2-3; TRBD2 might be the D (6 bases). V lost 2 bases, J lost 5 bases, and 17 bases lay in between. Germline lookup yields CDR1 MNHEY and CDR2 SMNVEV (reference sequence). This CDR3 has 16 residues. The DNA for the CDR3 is TGTGCCAGCAGTTTAAAAGGGGCCGGCGGGATAGATACGCAGTATTTT. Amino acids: CASSLKGAGGIDTQYF.

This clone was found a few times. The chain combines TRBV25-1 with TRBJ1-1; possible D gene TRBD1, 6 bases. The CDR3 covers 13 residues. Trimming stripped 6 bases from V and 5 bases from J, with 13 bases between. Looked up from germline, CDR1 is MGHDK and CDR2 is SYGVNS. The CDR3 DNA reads TGTGCCAGCAGCGCCAGGGGTGGTACTGAAGCTTTCTTT. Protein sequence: CASSARGGTEAFF.

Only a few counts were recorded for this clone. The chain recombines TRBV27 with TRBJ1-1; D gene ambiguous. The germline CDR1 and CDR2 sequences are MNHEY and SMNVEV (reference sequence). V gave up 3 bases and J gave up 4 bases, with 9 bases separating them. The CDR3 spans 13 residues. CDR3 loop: CASSFGEGTEAFF. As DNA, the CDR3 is TGTGCCAGCAGTTTCGGGGAGGGCACTGAAGCTTTCTTT.